This TCR beta chain was captured by sequencing in a study of T cells in Graves' hyperthyroidism and ophthalmopathy. Germline lookup yields CDR1 SGDLS and CDR2 YYNGEE. The CDR3 extends over 17 amino acids. V shed 0 bases and J shed 0 bases, with 12 bases lying between them. Concerning this clonotype itself: Its antigen remains unknown.

TCR beta CDR3 regions were amplified from RNA transcripts. TCR CDR3 regions were first amplified by RT-PCR with HTBI primers. TCRdb recomputed calls from the multiplex PCR reads with MiXCR, one row per CDR3 protein. The profile shows 350,000 or so distinct CDR3 sequences, approximately 18% of them singletons. Findings of the study overall: A model of 13 V-J pairs discriminated ophthalmopathy from stable hyperthyroidism.

Clinicians diagnosed patients from clinical symptoms, serum thyroxine and TRAb, thyroid ultrasound and orbital computed tomography. Under 12 ml fresh peripheral blood yielded the PBMCs. The genes are TRBV9 and TRBJ2-2; D is ambiguous. This TCR was recovered from a woman under 40 with Graves' hyperthyroidism that later progressed to Graves' ophthalmopathy. The material sequenced was blood. Written as DNA, the CDR3 is TGTGCCAGCAGCGTAGTATGGGAATACGCGAACACCGGGGAGCTGTTTTTT. This encodes CASSVVWEYANTGELFF.